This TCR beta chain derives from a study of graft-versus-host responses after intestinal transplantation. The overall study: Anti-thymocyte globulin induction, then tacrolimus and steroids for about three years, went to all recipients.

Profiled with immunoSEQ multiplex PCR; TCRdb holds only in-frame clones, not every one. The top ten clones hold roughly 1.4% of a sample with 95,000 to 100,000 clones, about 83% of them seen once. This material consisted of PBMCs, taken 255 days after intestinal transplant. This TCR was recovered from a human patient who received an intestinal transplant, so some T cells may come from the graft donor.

CDR3 nucleotide sequence: TGTGCCAGCAGCTCATCCCCGGCCCCACGGTATGGCTACACCTTC. Protein product: CASSSSPAPRYGYTF. This sequence joins TRBV7-9 and TRBJ1-2; D call uncertain. Germline V gives CDR1 SEHNR, CDR2 FQNEAQ (reference sequence). The V gene lost 4 bases and the J gene lost 5 bases, with 17 bases spanning the gap. This CDR3 spans 15 amino acids.